The entry that follows covers one T cell receptor beta chain sequence. Its specificity is not known. The data were taken from a study of CD8+CD57+ T cells in acquired aplastic anemia. Study overall: An average of approximately 3.4 ug of DNA was obtained from sorted CD4+ and CD8+ cells. General study points: In common between the patients and the controls were nearly 30 CD8+ CDR3 sequences. The CD8+ Simpson's diversity of patients and controls was not significantly different.

CDR3 and TCR beta VDJ profiling relied on a genomic DNA template. TCRdb re-called the reads with MiXCR, one entry per CDR3 protein. This table has 150,000 to 200,000 distinct CDR3 sequences, 64% appearing once. The sample consisted of sorted CD4+, CD8+, or CD8+CD57+ T cells (not recorded which) from PBMCs. The receptor was derived from a human donor with severe aplastic anemia or a healthy control (not recorded which).

This CDR3 reads CASSEVYSVNTEAFF. Written as DNA, the CDR3 is TGTGCCAGCAGTGAAGTGTACAGTGTGAACACTGAAGCTTTCTTT. The chain recombines TRBV2 with TRBJ1-1; D is unclear. From germline, CDR1 is SNHLY and CDR2 FYNNEI. Trimming removed 1 base from V and 0 bases from J, with 9 bases in between. This CDR3 has 15 amino acids.